This entry lists 6 T cell receptor beta chains sequenced from one sample in a study of T-cell reconstitution after alpha-beta-depleted transplantation in children. TCRbeta library preparation incorporated unique molecular identifiers. A single record per CDR3 protein comes from TCRdb applying MiXCR to the PCR reads. Among hundreds of thousands of distinct CDR3 sequences, around 13% were seen once, and the ten largest hold over 2%. This material consisted of PBMCs, mostly from graft donor cells, taken 360 days after TCRalphabeta/CD19-depleted stem cell transplant. The receptors shown here come from a male patient between 5 and 17 years old who had a stem cell transplant for acute myeloid leukemia, so the T cells may come from the graft donor.

This clonotype was seen only a few times. The V call is TRBV12-3 or TRBV12-4, the J call TRBJ1-3; possibly TRBD1 for D (5 bases). Between the trimmed V and J ends, which lost 3 bases and 0 bases, there was a span of 9 bases. The CDR3 contains 15 residues. The CDR3 DNA is TGTGCCAGCAGTTTTCGGGGCCTCTCTGGAAACACCATATATTTT. Translated, it gives CASSFRGLSGNTIYF.

This clonotype was detected a few times. This chain connects TRBV5-5 to TRBJ1-5; no clear D gene. With 4 bases removed from V and 0 bases from J, the gap between germline ends came to 17 bases. CDR3 size: 17 residues. Germline CDR1 is SGHKS and CDR2 is YYEKEE (reference sequence). The CDR3 spells CASSPMGPTGSNQPQHF. In nucleotides, the CDR3 is TGTGCCAGCAGCCCGATGGGCCCTACGGGTAGCAATCAGCCCCAGCATTTT.

In its sample, this clonotype was seen a few times. The chain employs TRBV4-3 and TRBJ2-7; D perhaps matches TRBD1 (5 bases). Trimming left V 3 bases short and J 1 base short, with 10 bases between. CDR3 length: 14 residues. Germline-derived CDR1 and CDR2 are LGHNA and YSLEER. This chain's CDR3 is CASSHRAGSYEQYF. As DNA, the CDR3 is TGCGCCAGCAGCCACCGGGCAGGGTCCTACGAGCAGTACTTC.

This clonotype was counted a few times. The chain employs TRBV15 and TRBJ2-7; TRBD2 matches 11 bases. The CDR3 is made up of 15 amino acids. Germline V gene lookup returns CDR1 LNHNV and CDR2 YYDKDF (reference sequence). V lost 4 bases to trimming and J lost 3 bases; unmatched junction nucleotides: 5. The CDR3 DNA reads as TGTGCCACCAGCAAGGGACTAGCGGCGTACTACGAGCAGTACTTC. Translating gives CATSKGLAAYYEQYF.

This clonotype has only a few counts. This chain joins TRBV20-1 and TRBJ1-2; 8 bases match TRBD1. Germline assignment: CDR1 DFQATT and CDR2 SNEGSKA (reference sequence). The J segment lost 4 bases and the V segment lost 4 bases, leaving 2 bases of the junction unmatched. CDR3 size: 12 residues. The CDR3 region is CSANTGGYGYTF. In nucleotides, the CDR3 is TGCAGTGCTAATACAGGGGGCTATGGCTACACCTTC.

This clonotype turned up a few times. The chain has TRBV29-1 and TRBJ2-3, with D possibly being TRBD1 (8 bases). CDR3 size: 15 residues. Between the trimmed V and J ends, which lost 1 base and 6 bases, there was a span of 17 bases. Per the germline V gene, CDR1 is SQVTM and CDR2 is ANQGSEA. The CDR3 DNA is TGCAGCGTTGAAGTTCAGGGGGCGGGAGAGGATACGCAGTATTTT. Protein: CSVEVQGAGEDTQYF.